A selection of T cell receptor beta chains follows, all from one sample in a study of cytomegalovirus exposure and HLA in healthy donors. Libraries were prepared by immunoSEQ multiplex PCR; TCRdb keeps only in-frame clonotypes and omits some of them. The repertoire holds tens of thousands of clones, with roughly 94% as singletons. The sequenced material came from PBMCs. These receptor sequences come from a woman aged 18-29 years in good health and CMV-seropositive. The CDR3 runs from the conserved cysteine through the conserved F or W. D genes are given only for firm matches. Only some rows state a clone size, as once, few, many or a class for expanded clones.

abundance: .; v_gene: TRBV6-5; d_gene: .; j_gene: TRBJ2-1; CDR3aa: CASGQTFQFF; CDR3nt: TGTGCCAGCGGGCAGACGTTTCAGTTCTTC
abundance: .; v_gene: TRBV27; d_gene: TRBD2; j_gene: TRBJ2-1; CDR3aa: CASSFLAGPLPNEQFF; CDR3nt: TGTGCCAGCAGTTTCCTAGCGGGACCTCTACCCAATGAGCAGTTCTTC
abundance: .; v_gene: TRBV14; d_gene: .; j_gene: TRBJ2-5; CDR3aa: CASSQEESRETQYF; CDR3nt: TGTGCCAGCAGCCAAGAAGAGAGCAGGGAGACCCAGTACTTC
abundance: .; v_gene: TRBV27; d_gene: .; j_gene: TRBJ2-3; CDR3aa: CASSSRVDTQYF; CDR3nt: TGTGCCAGCAGTTCCCGCGTGGATACGCAGTATTTT
abundance: .; v_gene: TRBV2; d_gene: TRBD2; j_gene: TRBJ2-3; CDR3aa: CASRDTGTSPPDTQYF; CDR3nt: TGTGCCAGCAGGGATACCGGGACTAGCCCCCCAGATACGCAGTATTTT
abundance: once; v_gene: TRBV30; d_gene: TRBD1; j_gene: TRBJ2-3; CDR3aa: CASINRGPDTQYF; CDR3nt: TGTGCCTCTATAAACAGGGGCCCAGATACGCAGTATTTT
abundance: .; v_gene: TRBV7-2; d_gene: .; j_gene: TRBJ2-7; CDR3aa: CASSSQPGTSYEQYF; CDR3nt: TGTGCCAGCAGCTCCCAACCGGGGACATCCTACGAGCAGTACTTC
abundance: once; v_gene: TRBV9; d_gene: .; j_gene: TRBJ1-1; CDR3aa: CASSASNDRRNTEAFF; CDR3nt: TGTGCCAGCAGCGCCTCTAACGACAGGAGAAACACTGAAGCTTTCTTT
abundance: .; v_gene: TRBV4-1; d_gene: .; j_gene: TRBJ1-2; CDR3aa: CASSQMDSSYGYTF; CDR3nt: TGCGCCAGCAGCCAAATGGACAGCAGTTATGGCTACACCTTC
abundance: .; v_gene: TRBV7-3; d_gene: .; j_gene: TRBJ2-5; CDR3aa: CASSPTAVETQYF; CDR3nt: TGTGCCAGCAGCCCGACAGCAGTTGAGACCCAGTACTTC
abundance: .; v_gene: TRBV15; d_gene: .; j_gene: TRBJ1-5; CDR3aa: CATKTGNQPQHF; CDR3nt: TGTGCCACTAAAACGGGGAATCAGCCCCAGCATTTT
abundance: .; v_gene: TRBV2; d_gene: .; j_gene: TRBJ1-1; CDR3aa: CASSDEVNTEAFF; CDR3nt: TGTGCCAGCAGTGACGAGGTGAACACTGAAGCTTTCTTT
abundance: .; v_gene: TRBV4-2; d_gene: .; j_gene: TRBJ2-2; CDR3aa: CASSQQRGPNSNTGELFF; CDR3nt: TGTGCCAGCAGCCAACAAAGGGGTCCTAACTCGAACACCGGGGAGCTGTTTTTT
abundance: .; v_gene: TRBV27; d_gene: TRBD2; j_gene: TRBJ2-1; CDR3aa: CASSLSTSGGAYNEQFF; CDR3nt: TGTGCCAGCAGTTTATCGACTAGCGGGGGGGCCTACAATGAGCAGTTCTTC
abundance: .; v_gene: TRBV6-1; d_gene: .; j_gene: TRBJ1-3; CDR3aa: CASTESGNTIYF; CDR3nt: TGTGCCAGCACGGAGAGTGGAAACACCATATATTTT
abundance: .; v_gene: TRBV28; d_gene: TRBD1; j_gene: TRBJ1-2; CDR3aa: CASSGQARSSYGYTF; CDR3nt: TGTGCCAGCAGTGGACAGGCCCGCTCATCCTATGGCTACACCTTC
abundance: .; v_gene: TRBV6-1; d_gene: .; j_gene: TRBJ2-2; CDR3aa: CASSARTARGTGELFF; CDR3nt: TGTGCCAGCAGTGCTAGGACAGCCCGGGGTACCGGGGAGCTGTTTTTT
abundance: .; v_gene: TRBV13; d_gene: TRBD1; j_gene: TRBJ1-5; CDR3aa: CASSLGGQGGGGNQPQHF; CDR3nt: TGTGCCAGCAGCTTAGGTGGACAGGGCGGCGGGGGCAATCAGCCCCAGCATTTT
abundance: .; v_gene: TRBV6-1; d_gene: TRBD1; j_gene: TRBJ1-5; CDR3aa: CASSGQASEPQHF; CDR3nt: TGTGCCAGCAGCGGACAGGCCTCGGAGCCCCAGCATTTT
abundance: .; v_gene: TRBV2; d_gene: TRBD1; j_gene: TRBJ1-2; CDR3aa: CASSEAGGTGGDGYTF; CDR3nt: TGTGCCAGCAGTGAAGCAGGTGGGACAGGGGGCGATGGCTACACCTTC
abundance: once; v_gene: TRBV28; d_gene: .; j_gene: TRBJ1-2; CDR3aa: CASTMTELPFVASYGYTF; CDR3nt: TGTGCCAGCACCATGACAGAGTTACCCTTCGTGGCTAGCTATGGCTACACCTTC
abundance: .; v_gene: TRBV5-1; d_gene: .; j_gene: TRBJ2-3; CDR3aa: CASSLLGSTDTQYF; CDR3nt: TGCGCCAGCAGCTTGCTCGGGAGCACAGATACGCAGTATTTT
abundance: .; v_gene: TRBV5-1; d_gene: TRBD2; j_gene: TRBJ2-3; CDR3aa: CASSLGGTSVGITDTQYF; CDR3nt: TGCGCCAGCAGCTTGGGAGGGACTAGCGTAGGAATCACAGATACGCAGTATTTT
abundance: .; v_gene: TRBV29-1; d_gene: .; j_gene: TRBJ2-2; CDR3aa: CSVNRGGTGELFF; CDR3nt: TGCAGCGTTAACAGGGGAGGCACCGGGGAGCTGTTTTTT
abundance: .; v_gene: TRBV30; d_gene: .; j_gene: TRBJ1-6; CDR3aa: CAWSLGNSPLHF; CDR3nt: TGTGCCTGGAGTCTAGGAAATTCACCCCTCCACTTT
abundance: once; v_gene: TRBV27; d_gene: TRBD2; j_gene: TRBJ2-2; CDR3aa: CASSATSGTSGELFF; CDR3nt: TGTGCCAGCAGTGCCACTAGCGGGACTAGCGGGGAGCTGTTTTTT
abundance: .; v_gene: TRBV4-2; d_gene: .; j_gene: TRBJ2-5; CDR3aa: CASSPRDSETQYF; CDR3nt: TGTGCCAGCAGCCCCCGCGACTCGGAGACCCAGTACTTC
abundance: .; v_gene: TRBV28; d_gene: .; j_gene: TRBJ2-2; CDR3aa: CASSLFRGGGTGELFF; CDR3nt: TGTGCCAGCAGTTTATTCAGGGGCGGGGGCACCGGGGAGCTGTTTTTT
abundance: .; v_gene: TRBV7-9; d_gene: TRBD1; j_gene: TRBJ1-1; CDR3aa: CASSLAGTGSTEAFF; CDR3nt: TGTGCCAGCAGCTTAGCGGGGACAGGGTCAACTGAAGCTTTCTTT
abundance: once; v_gene: TRBV28; d_gene: .; j_gene: TRBJ2-1; CDR3aa: CASSPRGPNEQFF; CDR3nt: TGTGCCAGCAGCCCCAGGGGCCCCAATGAGCAGTTCTTC
abundance: once; v_gene: TRBV4-1; d_gene: .; j_gene: TRBJ2-1; CDR3aa: CASSRTPGQDYNEQFF; CDR3nt: TGCGCCAGCAGCCGGACCCCGGGACAAGATTACAATGAGCAGTTCTTC
abundance: .; v_gene: TRBV28; d_gene: .; j_gene: TRBJ1-5; CDR3aa: CASSSYPSRGNQPQHF; CDR3nt: TGTGCCAGCAGTTCCTACCCCTCAAGGGGTAATCAGCCCCAGCATTTT
abundance: once; v_gene: TRBV27; d_gene: TRBD1; j_gene: TRBJ2-7; CDR3aa: CASSLRDRHYEQYF; CDR3nt: TGTGCCAGCAGTTTACGGGACAGACACTACGAGCAGTACTTC
abundance: .; v_gene: TRBV4-2; d_gene: .; j_gene: TRBJ2-1; CDR3aa: CASSQGPGGRNEQFF; CDR3nt: TGTGCCAGCAGCCAAGGTCCGGGGGGCCGGAATGAGCAGTTCTTC
abundance: .; v_gene: TRBV7-2; d_gene: TRBD1; j_gene: TRBJ1-2; CDR3aa: CASSLKPGTQGENYGYTF; CDR3nt: TGTGCCAGCAGCTTGAAGCCAGGTACACAGGGGGAGAACTATGGCTACACCTTC
abundance: .; v_gene: TRBV28; d_gene: TRBD2; j_gene: TRBJ2-1; CDR3aa: CASSLGTGGPYNEQFF; CDR3nt: TGTGCCAGCAGTTTAGGGACGGGGGGGCCCTACAATGAGCAGTTCTTC
abundance: .; v_gene: TRBV4-3; d_gene: .; j_gene: TRBJ2-1; CDR3aa: CASSQETYYNEQFF; CDR3nt: TGCGCCAGCAGCCAAGAAACCTACTACAATGAGCAGTTCTTC
abundance: .; v_gene: TRBV6-1; d_gene: .; j_gene: TRBJ1-3; CDR3aa: CASSRTGNTIYF; CDR3nt: TGTGCCAGCAGTCGTACTGGAAACACCATATATTTT
abundance: .; v_gene: TRBV5-1; d_gene: TRBD1; j_gene: TRBJ1-2; CDR3aa: CASSLEGQGADGYTF; CDR3nt: TGCGCCAGCAGCTTGGAGGGACAGGGGGCTGATGGCTACACCTTC
abundance: once; v_gene: TRBV28; d_gene: .; j_gene: TRBJ2-5; CDR3aa: CASSRYGDLRETQYF; CDR3nt: TGTGCCAGCAGTCGTTATGGGGACTTACGCGAGACCCAGTACTTC
abundance: .; v_gene: TRBV15; d_gene: TRBD1; j_gene: TRBJ1-4; CDR3aa: CATSRDPTGENEKLFF; CDR3nt: TGTGCCACCAGCAGAGATCCGACAGGGGAGAATGAAAAACTGTTTTTT
abundance: .; v_gene: TRBV5-5; d_gene: TRBD1; j_gene: TRBJ1-3; CDR3aa: CASSSGQVSGNTIYF; CDR3nt: TGTGCCAGCAGCTCAGGACAGGTCTCTGGAAACACCATATATTTT